The following is a T cell receptor beta chain sequence with its context. Many counts were recorded for this clonotype. Its antigen is not yet known. No base quality values were provided; no much bigger clone lies one nucleotide off. CDR1 LNHNV and CDR2 YYDKDF are derived from the germline V gene (reference sequence). Measured from the cysteine to the phenylalanine, the CDR3 is 14 residues long. Only the CDR3 region is kept as DNA, spanning 42 bases read in frame from base 1. V and J are truncated by 0 bases and 3 bases respectively, leaving an intervening sequence of 9 bases. Libraries were built with RT-PCR. Sequencing used an Illumina HiSeq 2500. The raw public data were reprocessed by TCRdb itself: fastp quality trimming at Q25, MiXCR clonotype calling, in-frame beta chains only. Each entry is one CDR3 protein sequence, shown with its most common DNA and genes. In this sample the table shows about half a million distinct CDR3 sequences, roughly 25% of which occur a single time. The ten largest account for around 2% of the sample.

The data derive from a study of response to subunit inactivated influenza vaccine (dated by TCRdb to the late 2010s). Some background on the complete study: Deep quantitative profiling of the T cell receptor repertoire was used in the study to follow responses to a trivalent subunit inactivated influenza vaccine.

Study-level results and caveats: It was suggested by the authors that each seasonal influenza vaccination may recruit only a limited number of new T cells.

The sequence links TRBV15 to TRBJ2-7; the D segment cannot be called with confidence. The sample here was CD4+ T cells sorted from PBMCs, taken 5 to 6 days after vaccination. The clonotype comes from a man aged 50 to 59 who received an inactivated influenza vaccine. Donor details come from another sample of the same person, matched by shared clones. The nucleotide sequence is given as TGTGCCACCAGCAGAGATAGGGCTAGCTACGAGCAGTACTTC. Translated, it reads CATSRDRASYEQYF.